This TCR beta chain derives from a study of T cells in Graves' hyperthyroidism and ophthalmopathy. From RNA transcripts, TCR beta CDR3 regions were amplified. Researchers ran a first-round RT-PCR on the TCR CDR3 using the HTBI primer set. TCRdb ran MiXCR on the multiplex PCR reads and lists one entry per CDR3 protein. The sample consists of 500,000 to 650,000 distinct CDR3 sequences, 17% of them appearing once. There are 14 residues in the CDR3. V was trimmed by 4 bases and J by 0 bases, leaving 10 bases between them. Looked up from germline, CDR1 is KGHSH and CDR2 is LQKENI. Study-wide findings and caveats: Ophthalmopathy was distinguished from stable hyperthyroidism by 13 V-J signatures.

There are many counts of this clonotype. Its antigen is currently unknown. This sequence originates from a woman younger than 30 with Graves' ophthalmopathy. Sequencing input: blood. The chain combines TRBV18 with TRBJ2-7, with D tentatively TRBD1 (6 bases). CDR3 in amino acids: CASSRQANSYEQYF. DNA for the CDR3: TGTGCCAGCTCACGACAGGCGAACTCCTACGAGCAGTACTTC.